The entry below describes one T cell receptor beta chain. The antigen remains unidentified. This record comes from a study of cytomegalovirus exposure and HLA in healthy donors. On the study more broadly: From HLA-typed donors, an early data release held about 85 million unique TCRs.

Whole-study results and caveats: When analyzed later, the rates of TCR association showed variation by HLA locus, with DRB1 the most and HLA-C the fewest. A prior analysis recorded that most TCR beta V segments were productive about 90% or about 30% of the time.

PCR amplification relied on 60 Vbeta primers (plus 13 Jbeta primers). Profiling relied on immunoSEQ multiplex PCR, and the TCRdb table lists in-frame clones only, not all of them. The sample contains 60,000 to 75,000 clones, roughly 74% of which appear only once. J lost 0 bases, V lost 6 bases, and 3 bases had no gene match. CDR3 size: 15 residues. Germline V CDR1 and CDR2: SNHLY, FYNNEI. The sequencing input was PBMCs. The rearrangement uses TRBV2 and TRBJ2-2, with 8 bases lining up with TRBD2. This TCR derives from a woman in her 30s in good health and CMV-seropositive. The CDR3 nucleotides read TGTGCCAGCAGCCCGACTAGCGCGAACACCGGGGAGCTGTTTTTT. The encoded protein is CASSPTSANTGELFF. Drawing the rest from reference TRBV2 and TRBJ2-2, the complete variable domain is EPEVTQTPSHQVTQMGQEVILRCVPISNHLYFYWYRQILGQKVEFLVSFYNNEISEKSEIFDDQFSVERPDGSNFTLKIRSTKLEDSAMYFCASSPTSANTGELFFGEGSRLTVL.